These T cell receptor beta chains were read from a single sample in a study of T-cell memory formation after mild COVID-19. TCRdb fed the 5' RACE reads into MiXCR, producing one record per CDR3 protein. The sample gives 90,000 to 130,000 distinct CDR3 sequences, 15% to 20% of which show up once; 5% to 6.5% is in the top ten. The sequenced material came from PBMCs or a T cell subset sorted from them (not recorded which). The receptors were gathered from a man between 18 and 29 years old who had mild COVID-19 (a few samples of this study predate the infection). Cell type and time point are not known. Both conserved end residues are part of each CDR3. D genes are given only for firm matches. Size is stated for part of the rows, as once, few or many counts, or as a class when the clone is expanded.

v_call: TRBV19
j_call: TRBJ1-2
clone_size: NA
d_call: TRBD1
cdr3_nt: TGTGCCAGTAGGGACAGGGGACATGGCTACACCTTC
cdr3_aa: CASRDRGHGYTF

v_call: TRBV5-1
j_call: TRBJ1-1
clone_size: few
d_call: NA
cdr3_nt: TGCGCCAGCAGTCCCGTGGACAACACTGAAGCTTTCTTT
cdr3_aa: CASSPVDNTEAFF

v_call: TRBV12-3/TRBV12-4
j_call: TRBJ2-3
clone_size: few
d_call: NA
cdr3_nt: TGTGCCAGCAGTTTACTATCTGATACGCAGTATTTT
cdr3_aa: CASSLLSDTQYF

v_call: TRBV5-5
j_call: TRBJ2-2
clone_size: few
d_call: NA
cdr3_nt: TGTGCCAGCAGCTTTGGGATGAGGGGGATGGCCGGGGAGCTGTTTTTT
cdr3_aa: CASSFGMRGMAGELFF

v_call: TRBV3-1
j_call: TRBJ1-1
clone_size: NA
d_call: NA
cdr3_nt: TGTGCCAGCAGCCAGCAGATGAACACTGAAGCTTTCTTT
cdr3_aa: CASSQQMNTEAFF

v_call: TRBV3-1
j_call: TRBJ2-5
clone_size: few
d_call: NA
cdr3_nt: TGTGCCAGCAGCCAAGATTGGCGGGCCCGGGAAGAGACCCAGTACTTC
cdr3_aa: CASSQDWRAREETQYF

v_call: TRBV5-1
j_call: TRBJ2-1
clone_size: NA
d_call: TRBD2
cdr3_nt: TGCGCCAGCAGCTTGGAGCGGGGGGGCACTGAGCAGTTCTTC
cdr3_aa: CASSLERGGTEQFF

v_call: TRBV2
j_call: TRBJ2-5
clone_size: many
d_call: NA
cdr3_nt: TGTGCCAGCAACCGACAGGAACAAGAGACCCAGTACTTC
cdr3_aa: CASNRQEQETQYF

v_call: TRBV24-1
j_call: TRBJ2-3
clone_size: few
d_call: TRBD1
cdr3_nt: TGTGCCACCAGGATGACAGGGGGCGCAGATACGCAGTATTTT
cdr3_aa: CATRMTGGADTQYF

v_call: TRBV12-3/TRBV12-4
j_call: TRBJ2-7
clone_size: few
d_call: NA
cdr3_nt: TGTGCCAGCAGTTTAGCGGGCCCGGGGTACGAGCAGTACTTC
cdr3_aa: CASSLAGPGYEQYF

v_call: TRBV5-1
j_call: TRBJ2-5
clone_size: few
d_call: TRBD2
cdr3_nt: TGCGCCAGCAGCTTCGGGACTACCGCCTTGCCCCAGTACTTC
cdr3_aa: CASSFGTTALPQYF

v_call: TRBV4-1
j_call: TRBJ1-4
clone_size: few
d_call: TRBD1
cdr3_nt: TGCGCCAGCAGCCAGGGACAGGGGGCGTGGGGTGAAAAACTGTTTTTT
cdr3_aa: CASSQGQGAWGEKLFF

v_call: TRBV24-1
j_call: TRBJ2-3
clone_size: NA
d_call: TRBD1
cdr3_nt: TGTGCCACCAGTGACACCGGGACAGGGGACACAGATACGCAGTATTTT
cdr3_aa: CATSDTGTGDTDTQYF

v_call: TRBV4-3
j_call: TRBJ2-2
clone_size: NA
d_call: NA
cdr3_nt: TGCGCCAGCAGCTCCCGGAAGGGCGCGAACACCGGGGAGCTGTTTTTT
cdr3_aa: CASSSRKGANTGELFF

v_call: TRBV20-1
j_call: TRBJ2-3
clone_size: few
d_call: TRBD2
cdr3_nt: TGCAGTGCTAGAGATCATCTAGCGGTGAAGAATACGCAGTATTTT
cdr3_aa: CSARDHLAVKNTQYF

v_call: TRBV11-1
j_call: TRBJ2-1
clone_size: many
d_call: TRBD1
cdr3_nt: TGTGCCAGCAGCTTATTGACAGGGGCCTACAATGAGCAGTTCTTC
cdr3_aa: CASSLLTGAYNEQFF

v_call: TRBV4-1
j_call: TRBJ2-7
clone_size: NA
d_call: TRBD2
cdr3_nt: TGCGCCAGCAGCCAAGAAGCGGGGTACAACTACGAGCAGTACTTC
cdr3_aa: CASSQEAGYNYEQYF

v_call: TRBV6-5
j_call: TRBJ2-7
clone_size: NA
d_call: TRBD1
cdr3_nt: TGTGCCAGCAGACAGGGACAGGGTCGTAACGAGCAGTACTTC
cdr3_aa: CASRQGQGRNEQYF

v_call: TRBV4-3
j_call: TRBJ2-3
clone_size: few
d_call: TRBD2
cdr3_nt: TGCGCCAGCAGCCAAGGGATGGGCGGGGGGGCCCCAGATACGCAGTATTTT
cdr3_aa: CASSQGMGGGAPDTQYF

v_call: TRBV20-1
j_call: TRBJ1-5
clone_size: few
d_call: TRBD1
cdr3_nt: TGCAGTGCTAGAGATGTGAGGCAGGGGGCAAATCAGCCCCAGCATTTT
cdr3_aa: CSARDVRQGANQPQHF

v_call: TRBV7-9
j_call: TRBJ2-2
clone_size: few
d_call: NA
cdr3_nt: TGTGCCAGCCAACTAGGGACCTTCACCGGGGAGCTGTTTTTT
cdr3_aa: CASQLGTFTGELFF

v_call: TRBV5-1
j_call: TRBJ2-3
clone_size: few
d_call: NA
cdr3_nt: TGCGCCAGCAGCGGAAATAGCGGCAGCACAGATACGCAGTATTTT
cdr3_aa: CASSGNSGSTDTQYF

v_call: TRBV9
j_call: TRBJ1-3
clone_size: NA
d_call: NA
cdr3_nt: TGTGCCAGCAGCGTAGGGGCAGGGATCCCCCTCTCTGGAAACACCATATATTTT
cdr3_aa: CASSVGAGIPLSGNTIYF

v_call: TRBV6-5
j_call: TRBJ2-5
clone_size: few
d_call: TRBD1
cdr3_nt: TGTGCCAGCAGTTACGCCGGGACAGGGTGGGAGACCCAGTACTTC
cdr3_aa: CASSYAGTGWETQYF

v_call: TRBV6-5
j_call: TRBJ1-1
clone_size: few
d_call: NA
cdr3_nt: TGTGCCAGCAGTTACTCCAGGGGAGGATTGGCTTTCTTT
cdr3_aa: CASSYSRGGLAFF

v_call: TRBV4-3
j_call: TRBJ1-4
clone_size: NA
d_call: TRBD1
cdr3_nt: TGCGCCAGCAGCCAAGGATCCAGGGGCAGGGGGGAAAAACTGTTTTTT
cdr3_aa: CASSQGSRGRGEKLFF

v_call: TRBV7-6
j_call: TRBJ2-1
clone_size: many
d_call: NA
cdr3_nt: TGTGCCAGCGGACCTTCTTGGAAGAATGAGCAGTTCTTC
cdr3_aa: CASGPSWKNEQFF

v_call: TRBV6-5
j_call: TRBJ1-3
clone_size: NA
d_call: TRBD1
cdr3_nt: TGTGCCAGCAGTTCCTATACAGGGGTGACCTCTGGAAACACCATATATTTT
cdr3_aa: CASSSYTGVTSGNTIYF

v_call: TRBV29-1
j_call: TRBJ1-1
clone_size: many
d_call: TRBD1
cdr3_nt: TGCAGCGTTGAGCACGGGACAGGAAACATTTTGGCTTTCTTT
cdr3_aa: CSVEHGTGNILAFF